This TCR beta chain emerged from a study of OX40 agonist ivuxolimab in advanced cancers. Across the whole study: Dose-escalation cases comprised hepatocellular carcinoma, melanoma, renal cell or head and neck cancer. Findings and caveats of the study: Low clonal expansion, among the lowest seen, marked partial responders at 0.1-3.0 mg/kg.

On this clone: Its antigen is unknown.

V lost 0 bases and J lost 2, with 10 bases in between. This CDR3 spans 15 amino acids. Germline assignment: CDR1 SGDLS and CDR2 YYNGEE. TCRdb keeps only in-frame clones here, not all; method: immunoSEQ multiplex PCR. The table lists 50,000 to 75,000 clones, 82% of them singletons. The chain joins TRBV9 to TRBJ2-3; D uncertain. Sequencing was performed on CD4+ or CD8+ T cells sorted from blood, taken in a trial of the OX40 agonist ivuxolimab. This receptor was obtained from an adult with an advanced solid tumor such as melanoma, head and neck, liver or kidney cancer. The chain's CDR3 is CASSVANGFTDTQYF. The CDR3 DNA reads TGTGCCAGCAGCGTAGCGAACGGATTCACAGATACGCAGTATTTT.